This TCR beta chain comes out of a study of type 1 and type 2 diabetes patients. At the level of the study: Across the study, 15 million to 20 million paired-end reads were produced.

On this clonotype: As yet, its antigen is unknown.

Notes on the study in general: In CD4+ and CD8+ T cells, type 2 diabetes diversity exceeded type 1.

Germline CDR1 reads SGDLS; CDR2 reads YYNGEE. The CDR3 length is 14 residues. V was clipped by 0 bases and J by 3 bases, with 9 bases between them. All diabetic donors were classified as either type 1 or type 2 diabetes. PCR was run on genomic DNA. A primer set of 30 forward and 13 reverse primers amplified the CDR3. One entry per CDR3 protein results from TCRdb running MiXCR on the multiplex PCR reads. This table holds some 250,000 distinct CDR3 sequences, 40% to 50% found once. The sequenced sample was peripheral blood mononuclear cells (PBMCs). This clonotype was sampled from a man between 18 and 35 years old with type 2 diabetes. The chain couples TRBV9 to TRBJ1-1; no clear D. CDR3 sequence (DNA): TGTGCCAGCAGCGTAGGAGGTCGGGACACTGAAGCTTTCTTT. This encodes CASSVGGRDTEAFF.